This T cell receptor (beta chain) is drawn from a study of T cell responses to AZD1222 COVID-19 vaccine. Study as a whole: Whether given at about 4 or about 12 weeks, second doses were pooled. General study points: The CD4 TCRs associated with vaccination extended across spike and predominated at 160-218 and 743-854.

This table comes from immunoSEQ multiplex PCR, and its TCRdb copy is limited to in-frame clones, with some not included. The sample holds under 80,000 clones; around 84% are singletons and the top ten take 21%. Concerning this clone: Antigen specificity is unknown.

The CDR3 runs 16 residues. Looked up from germline, CDR1 is WSHSY and CDR2 is SAAADI. The junction had 9 bases not matched to a gene; V was cut back by 4 bases and J by 3 bases. The specimen comprised peripheral blood, sampled on day 0 of AZD1222 vaccination. This chain uses TRBV10-2 with TRBJ2-7; 10 positions agree with TRBD1. The sequence came from an adult in good health. The CDR3 here is CASSAAYGTGDYEQYF. CDR3 nucleotide sequence: TGCGCCAGCAGTGCTGCGTACGGGACAGGGGACTACGAGCAGTACTTC.